This is a list of T cell receptor beta chains from one sample in a study of blood T cells in healthy people across ages. TCRdb itself ran the 5' RACE reads through MiXCR, one entry per CDR3 protein. This table has fewer than 800,000 distinct CDR3 sequences, approximately 31% appearing once. Input material: blood. The receptor set was obtained from a woman of 80 years or more in good health. Both conserved end residues are part of each CDR3.

j_gene: -
v_gene: TRBV20-1
CDR3aa: CSASPSIGPYNEQYF

j_gene: TRBJ2-3
v_gene: TRBV12-3/TRBV12-4
CDR3aa: CASSSGLGADVEYF

j_gene: TRBJ2-7
v_gene: TRBV27
CDR3aa: CASKSRGGSSYEQYF

j_gene: TRBJ1-5
v_gene: TRBV2
CDR3aa: CASSPGLNQPQHF

j_gene: TRBJ2-2
v_gene: TRBV6-2/TRBV6-3
CDR3aa: CASSYGLATGELFF

j_gene: TRBJ2-1
v_gene: TRBV5-4
CDR3aa: CASSRGVPDQQSEQFF

j_gene: TRBJ2-5
v_gene: TRBV29-1
CDR3aa: CSVARDRPQETQYF

j_gene: -
v_gene: TRBV7-2
CDR3aa: CASSLRQGTYNEQYF

j_gene: TRBJ1-2
v_gene: TRBV28
CDR3aa: CASNSDRFHGCTF

j_gene: TRBJ2-1
v_gene: TRBV6-1
CDR3aa: CASKTDRLLYNEQFF

j_gene: TRBJ2-5
v_gene: TRBV6-5
CDR3aa: CAVGRDRRETQYF

j_gene: TRBJ2-7
v_gene: TRBV20-1
CDR3aa: CSASGMARGSSEQYF

j_gene: TRBJ2-6
v_gene: TRBV19
CDR3aa: CASSIGTGFSGANVLTF

j_gene: TRBJ1-4
v_gene: TRBV5-6
CDR3aa: CASSLRTGGAGANEKLFF

j_gene: TRBJ2-1
v_gene: TRBV12-3/TRBV12-4
CDR3aa: CASSNRQGGLDEQFF

j_gene: TRBJ1-2
v_gene: TRBV6-2/TRBV6-3
CDR3aa: CASSYSLIRDRGLKDYGYTF

j_gene: TRBJ2-7
v_gene: TRBV5-6
CDR3aa: CASSLGRVRDSYEQYF